A selection of T cell receptor beta chains follows, all from one sample in a study of T-cell reconstitution after alpha-beta-depleted transplantation in children. TCRdb re-derived calls from the PCR reads in MiXCR, one entry per CDR3 protein. The repertoire holds over 150,000 distinct CDR3 sequences, with more than 12% as singletons. The material sequenced was PBMCs from the stem cell graft donor, taken from the stem cell graft. These receptors all come from a human donor who donated a stem cell graft to a child with acute lymphoblastic leukemia. Both conserved end residues are part of each CDR3. A D gene is named only where the DNA matches it firmly. Clone size is shown for a subset of rows, as once, few, many or a class of expanded clone.

d_call	clone_size	v_call	j_call	cdr3_nt	cdr3_aa
TRBD1	many	TRBV7-7	TRBJ2-5	TGTGCCAGCAGCCGGGACAGCCAAGAGACCCAGTACTTC	CASSRDSQETQYF
TRBD2	-	TRBV5-6	TRBJ2-1	TGTGCCAGCAGCCCCCTCTTAGGGCGGGAGATTGTAGATGAGCAGTTCTTC	CASSPLLGREIVDEQFF
TRBD2	many	TRBV27	TRBJ2-7	TGTGCCAGCAGTTTGTCGAAGCGGGAGAAATGGTACGAGCAGTACTTC	CASSLSKREKWYEQYF
TRBD1	-	TRBV5-4	TRBJ1-2	TGTGCCAGCAGCACGGGGACAGGGGGTGCCTATGGCTACACCTTC	CASSTGTGGAYGYTF
TRBD1	many	TRBV7-8	TRBJ1-5	TGTGCCAGCAGCTTACGAGGGACAGGGGGCCATGCTCGGAATCAGCCCCAGCATTTT	CASSLRGTGGHARNQPQHF
TRBD1	few	TRBV20-1	TRBJ1-2	TGCAGTGCTCCAGGGGGGGATCCCAACTATGGCTACACCTTC	CSAPGGDPNYGYTF
TRBD1	few	TRBV30	TRBJ2-5	TGTGCCTGGAACAGGGGCCTCCAAGAGACCCAGTACTTC	CAWNRGLQETQYF
TRBD1	few	TRBV5-1	TRBJ1-2	TGCGCCAGCAGCTTGGTTACAGGGGATAACTATGGCTACACCTTC	CASSLVTGDNYGYTF
-	many	TRBV7-2	TRBJ2-1	TGTGCCAGCAGCTCGCTCTCCTACGACGGTGAGCAGTTCTTC	CASSSLSYDGEQFF
TRBD2	many	TRBV20-1	TRBJ2-7	TGCAGTGCTAGAGACCTAGCGGGAGAGCGGTCCTACGAGCAGTACTTC	CSARDLAGERSYEQYF
TRBD2	many	TRBV5-1	TRBJ2-7	TGCGCCAGCAGCTTGGGAACGGGGGGGACGGGCGAGCAGTACTTC	CASSLGTGGTGEQYF
-	many	TRBV29-1	TRBJ2-2	TGCAGCGGTGGTTTGAACACCGGGGAGCTGTTTTTT	CSGGLNTGELFF
TRBD1	many	TRBV5-1	TRBJ2-2	TGCGCCAGCAGCTTGGGAATGACAGGGGGCACCGGGGAGCTGTTTTTT	CASSLGMTGGTGELFF
-	-	TRBV2	TRBJ2-2	TGTGCCAGCTCCGTGCATGACACCGGGGAGCTGTTTTTT	CASSVHDTGELFF
-	many	TRBV6-2/TRBV6-3	TRBJ2-5	TGTGCCAGCAGTTTCGACAGCGGGGAGACCCAGTACTTC	CASSFDSGETQYF